The 27 T cell receptor beta chains presented below share a single source sample, sequenced in a study of T cell repertoires in cytomegalovirus infection. These receptors have no identified antigens. TCRdb re-called the reads with MiXCR, one entry per CDR3 protein. The data hold a few hundred thousand distinct CDR3 sequences, with roughly 25% observed a single time. This material consisted of cultured PBMCs, taken from culture after CMV antigen stimulation. These receptors all stem from a human donor in good health (CMV status not recorded). Some clones in this sample may be carry-over from other donors' samples.

At least ten counts were recorded for this clonotype. This chain links TRBV7-9 with TRBJ2-3; TRBD2 matches 11 bases. Germline CDR1 and CDR2: SEHNR and FQNEAQ (reference sequence). The V gene end was trimmed by 4 bases and the J gene end by 4 bases; junction bases not matched to a gene: 4. This CDR3 region has 15 residues. Here the CDR3 DNA reads TGTGCCAGCAGCTCAACTAGCGGGAGCCCAGATACGCAGTATTTT. It specifies CASSSTSGSPDTQYF.

This clonotype was observed a few times. The gene calls are TRBV15 and TRBJ2-7; tentative D call: TRBD2 (5 bases). V was shortened by 5 bases and J by 1 base, with 18 bases between the two germline ends. In germline, CDR1 is LNHNV, CDR2 YYDKDF (reference sequence). The CDR3 extends over 16 amino acids. DNA for the CDR3: TGTGCCACCAGCGCCAGGTCACCCGGCGGGTCCTACGAGCAGTACTTC. This encodes CATSARSPGGSYEQYF.

The chain recombines TRBV10-2 with TRBJ2-3; no firm D call. This CDR3 comprises 19 residues. Germline V gene data show CDR1 as WSHSY and CDR2 as SAAADI. Trimming cost V 5 bases and J 0 bases, with 24 bases left between them. The CDR3 nucleotides are TGCGCCAGCAGTCCTATTCTGGGCCTCCAGGCTGTGAGCACAGATACGCAGTATTTT. It encodes CASSPILGLQAVSTDTQYF.

V gene TRBV27 combines with J gene TRBJ2-1; 7 bases are a match to TRBD2. Per germline, CDR1 MNHEY and CDR2 SMNVEV (reference sequence). The CDR3 has 13 amino acids. J lost 9 bases, V lost 2 bases, and 4 bases had no gene match. CDR3 sequence reads: CASSLGSGIEQFF. The CDR3 DNA reads TGTGCCAGCAGTTTAGGCAGCGGGATTGAGCAGTTCTTC.

Points on this clonotype: Germline is not matched at one junction end, which may reflect a read error. The chain has TRBV12-3 or TRBV12-4 and TRBJ1-4; perhaps TRBD1 as D (5 bases). The CDR3 extends over 14 amino acids. CDR3: CASISGTRHENLFF. CDR3 sequence (DNA): TGTGCCAGCATTTCCGGGACCCGGCATGAAAATCTGTTTTTT.

This clonotype was detected many times. This chain connects TRBV7-2 to TRBJ2-7; unclear D gene. CDR1 is SGHTA and CDR2 is FQGNSA in the germline V gene. The length of the CDR3 is 15 residues. V dropped 1 base and J dropped 3 bases, with 13 bases sitting between them. The CDR3 here is CASSLGFGLDYEQYF. The CDR3 DNA reads TGTGCCAGCAGCTTAGGTTTCGGGCTGGACTACGAGCAGTACTTC.

Only a few counts were recorded for this clonotype. The chain links TRBV12-3 or TRBV12-4 to TRBJ2-2; D perhaps matches TRBD2 (6 bases). This CDR3 region has 14 residues. V lost 7 bases and J 6 bases, leaving 15 bases between the germline ends. CDR3 sequence reads: CASTPQVAAGELFF. As DNA, the CDR3 is TGTGCCAGCACCCCCCAGGTAGCGGCCGGGGAGCTGTTTTTT.

This clonotype has at least ten counts. V gene TRBV7-6 combines with J gene TRBJ2-1; TRBD2 matches at 8 bases. The CDR3 loop spans 16 amino acids. Per germline, CDR1 SGHVS and CDR2 FNYEAQ. After removal of 2 bases from V and 6 bases from J, the junction contained 9 bases not matched to a gene. The CDR3 sequence is CASSLTSGATSNEQFF. The CDR3 bases are TGTGCCAGCAGCTTAACTAGCGGAGCTACATCCAATGAGCAGTTCTTC.

This clonotype was counted between two and nine times. This sequence joins TRBV7-2 and TRBJ1-3; D remains unclear. CDR3 length equals 14 residues. Trimming shortened V by 5 bases and J by 0 bases, and 8 bases separated the two germline ends. CDR1 is SGHTA, CDR2 FQGNSA, per germline. The CDR3 region is CASSRPNSGNTIYF. The CDR3 DNA sequence: TGTGCCAGCAGCCGACCGAACTCTGGAAACACCATATATTTT.

The rearrangement links TRBV29-1 to TRBJ2-5; D perhaps matches TRBD2 (5 bases). From germline, CDR1 is SQVTM and CDR2 ANQGSEA. V was clipped by 4 bases and J by 1 base, with 7 bases between them. The CDR3 runs to 12 residues. CDR3 protein: CSVGERQETQYF. The CDR3 DNA is TGCAGCGTTGGGGAGCGCCAAGAGACCCAGTACTTC.

The chain carries TRBV11-1 and TRBJ1-1; D gene uncertain. Germline CDR1 is SGHAT and CDR2 is FQDESV (reference sequence). V was clipped by 5 bases and J by 2 bases, with 6 bases between them. The CDR3 runs to 12 residues. CDR3 amino acids: CASSRYNTEAFF. The CDR3, as DNA: TGTGCCAGCAGCCGTTACAACACTGAAGCTTTCTTT.

The chain carries TRBV11-2 and TRBJ2-7; no clear D gene. Trimming cost V 3 bases and J 1 base, with 7 bases left between them. The CDR3 has 13 residues. CDR1 is SGHAT and CDR2 is FQNNGV in the germline V gene. CDR3 amino acids: CASSFVSSYEQYF. For the CDR3, the DNA is TGTGCCAGCAGCTTTGTATCGTCCTACGAGCAGTACTTC.

The rearrangement uses TRBV7-2 and TRBJ2-1; D possibly corresponds to TRBD1 (5 bases). Between the trimmed V and J ends, which lost 2 bases and 4 bases, there was a span of 24 bases. Germline values: CDR1 SGHTA, CDR2 FQGNSA. CDR3 length: 19 residues. CDR3 amino acids: CASSLLSSRVPRSYNEQFF. The CDR3 bases are TGTGCCAGCAGCTTACTCTCCAGCAGGGTCCCCCGAAGTTACAATGAGCAGTTCTTC.

This chain uses TRBV12-3 or TRBV12-4 with TRBJ1-1; weak D call: TRBD1 (5 bases). V was cut by 5 bases and J by 7 bases, with 14 bases left in between. The CDR3 is made up of 13 amino acids. The CDR3 nucleotides read TGTGCCAGCAGTAGGGACCCAGGCGGTGAAGCTTTCTTT. Translating gives CASSRDPGGEAFF.

This clonotype was counted at least ten times. The chain employs TRBV7-2 and TRBJ1-1; D gene unclear. V was pared by 1 base and J by 4 bases, with 19 bases between. The germline V gene encodes CDR1 SGHTA and CDR2 FQGNSA. CDR3 length equals 17 residues. The CDR3, as DNA: TGTGCCAGCAGCTTAGTCGGCGGCGAACAGTTGGCCACTGAAGCTTTCTTT. It encodes CASSLVGGEQLATEAFF.

This clonotype was found a few times. The V call is TRBV15, the J call TRBJ2-7, with D maybe TRBD1 (5 bases). Trimming pared 1 base from V and 6 bases from J, leaving 22 bases between. The CDR3 is made up of 17 amino acids. CDR1 and CDR2 from the germline V gene are LNHNV and YYDKDF (reference sequence). Here the CDR3 DNA reads TGTGCCACCAGCAGAGTTAGGGGATCCAGCGTTGGTAGCGAGCAGTACTTC. This sequence encodes CATSRVRGSSVGSEQYF.

The table lists this clonotype with many counts. The rearrangement links TRBV4-3 to TRBJ1-1, with no clear D. The CDR3 consists of 15 residues. V was trimmed by 1 base and J by 0 bases, leaving 9 bases between them. The germline CDR1 and CDR2 sequences are LGHNA and YSLEER. Written as DNA, the CDR3 is TGCGCCAGCAGCCAAGCCCGTTATGTGAACACTGAAGCTTTCTTT. Encoded protein: CASSQARYVNTEAFF.

The chain recombines TRBV11-2 with TRBJ2-7; D unresolved. V shed 8 bases and J shed 2 bases, with 13 bases lying between them. Germline V gives CDR1 SGHAT, CDR2 FQNNGV. The CDR3 is 13 amino acids. The CDR3 reads CASGRPTTYEQYF. The CDR3 DNA follows: TGTGCCAGCGGGCGACCCACAACCTACGAGCAGTACTTC.

This clonotype was detected only a few times. The V and J genes are TRBV4-1 and TRBJ2-1; unclear D gene. CDR3 size: 15 residues. Germline CDR1 MGHRA, CDR2 YSYEKL. V was shortened by 2 bases and J by 10 bases, with 18 bases between the two germline ends. Written as DNA, the CDR3 is TGCGCCAGCAGCCAACCCTGGGCCGCAGGTGGGGAGCAGTTCTTC. It translates to CASSQPWAAGGEQFF.

This clonotype was seen ten or more times. The CDR3: CASSTAGGLGQPQHF. The CDR3 DNA sequence: TGTGCCAGCAGTACGGCAGGAGGGCTGGGTCAGCCCCAGCATTTT. This sequence joins TRBV12-3 or TRBV12-4 and TRBJ1-5, with D unresolved. V gave up 5 bases and J gave up 6 bases, with 17 bases separating them. The CDR3 contains 15 residues.

This clonotype occurred a few times. The chain has TRBV30 and TRBJ2-3, with 9 positions matching TRBD1. The junction had 3 bases not matched to a gene; V was cut back by 0 bases and J by 8 bases. The CDR3 has 13 amino acids. From germline, CDR1 is GTSNPN and CDR2 SVGIG (reference sequence). The CDR3 loop reads CAWSVQGAATQYF. The CDR3, as DNA: TGTGCCTGGAGTGTACAGGGGGCGGCTACGCAGTATTTT. Full variable domain (outside the CDR3, taken from reference TRBV30 and TRBJ2-3): SQTIHQWPATLVQPVGSPLSLECTVEGTSNPNLYWYRQAAGRGLQLLFYSVGIGQISSEVPQNLSASRPQDRQFILSSKKLLLSDSGFYLCAWSVQGAATQYFGPGTRLTVL.

The chain recombines TRBV3-1 with TRBJ2-7, with no clear D. This CDR3 spans 14 amino acids. The germline gives CDR1 LGHDT, CDR2 YNNKEL (reference sequence). The V and J ends lost 3 bases and 3 bases respectively, with 12 bases between them. In DNA form, the CDR3 reads TGTGCCAGCAGCCAGAGTCTACCCCTCTACGAGCAGTACTTC. Amino acid sequence: CASSQSLPLYEQYF.

This clonotype occurred a few times. The V gene is TRBV7-8, the J gene TRBJ2-3, with 9 bases fitting TRBD2. This CDR3 has 17 residues. CDR1 and CDR2 from the germline V gene are SGHVS and FQNEAQ. V lost 5 bases to trimming and J lost 5 bases; unmatched junction nucleotides: 14. DNA of the CDR3: TGTGCCAGCAGCCTGAATTCGGGATTAGCGGGAGAAGATACGCAGTATTTT. This sequence encodes CASSLNSGLAGEDTQYF.

This chain connects TRBV20-1 to TRBJ2-2; possible D gene TRBD2, 6 bases. Germline V lookup: CDR1 DFQATT, CDR2 SNEGSKA (reference sequence). Trimming took off 3 bases at V and 6 bases at J, with 14 bases between the two ends. The CDR3 sequence is 14 residues long. DNA of the CDR3: TGCAGTGCTAGTTACGGACTAAAAGCCGGGGAGCTGTTTTTT. Translated, it gives CSASYGLKAGELFF.

This clonotype was seen at least ten times. This rearrangement joins TRBV7-2 to TRBJ1-6; D not resolved. V shed 5 bases and J shed 7 bases, with 9 bases lying between them. This CDR3 contains 13 residues. Germline-derived CDR1 and CDR2 are SGHTA and FQGNSA. The CDR3 region has the DNA TGTGCCAGCAGCCCGGTGGGGAATTCACCCCTCCACTTT. Protein: CASSPVGNSPLHF.

V is TRBV12-5 and J is TRBJ2-3, with 10 bases fitting TRBD2. Germline lookup yields CDR1 LGHNT and CDR2 FRNRAP. V lost 7 bases and J lost 2; bases outside the gene matches: 9. The CDR3 runs 16 residues. The CDR3 region is CASARGLAGVTDTQYF. The CDR3 nucleotides read TGTGCTAGTGCCCGGGGCCTAGCGGGAGTCACAGATACGCAGTATTTT.

This clonotype appeared a few times. The chain joins TRBV6-2 or TRBV6-3 to TRBJ2-7; possibly TRBD1 for D (5 bases). Trimming took off 2 bases at V and 4 bases at J, with 12 bases between the two ends. Per germline, CDR1 MNHEY and CDR2 SVGEGT. This CDR3 region has 14 residues. The DNA for the CDR3 is TGTGCCAGCAGTTACGGGGCAAGGGGATACGAGCAGTACTTC. Translating gives CASSYGARGYEQYF.